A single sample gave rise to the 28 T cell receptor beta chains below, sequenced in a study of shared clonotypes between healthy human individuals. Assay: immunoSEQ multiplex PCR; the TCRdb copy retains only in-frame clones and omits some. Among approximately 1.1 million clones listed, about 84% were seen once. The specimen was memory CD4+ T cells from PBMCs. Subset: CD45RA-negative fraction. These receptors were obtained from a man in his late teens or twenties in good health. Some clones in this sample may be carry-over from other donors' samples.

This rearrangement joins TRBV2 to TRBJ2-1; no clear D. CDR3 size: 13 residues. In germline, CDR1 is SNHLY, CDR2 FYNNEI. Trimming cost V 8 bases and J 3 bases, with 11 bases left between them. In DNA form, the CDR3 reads TGTGCCAGCTTATCTTTCTACTACAATGAGCAGTTCTTC. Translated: CASLSFYYNEQFF. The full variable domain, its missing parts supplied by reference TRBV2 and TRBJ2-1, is EPEVTQTPSHQVTQMGQEVILRCVPISNHLYFYWYRQILGQKVEFLVSFYNNEISEKSEIFDDQFSVERPDGSNFTLKIRSTKLEDSAMYFCASLSFYYNEQFFGPGTRLTVL.

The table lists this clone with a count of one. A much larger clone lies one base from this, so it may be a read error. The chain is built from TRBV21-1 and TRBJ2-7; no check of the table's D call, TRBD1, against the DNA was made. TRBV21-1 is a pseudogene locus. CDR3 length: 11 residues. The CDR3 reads CANSNRDEQYF. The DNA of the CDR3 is TGTGCCAACAGCAACAGGGACGAGCAGTACTTC.

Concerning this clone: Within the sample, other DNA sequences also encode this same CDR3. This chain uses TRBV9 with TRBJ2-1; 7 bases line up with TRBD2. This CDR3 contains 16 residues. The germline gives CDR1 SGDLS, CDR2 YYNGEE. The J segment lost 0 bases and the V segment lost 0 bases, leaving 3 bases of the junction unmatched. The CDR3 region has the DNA TGTGCCAGCAGCGTAGCGGGGAGGGGCTCCTACAATGAGCAGTTCTTC. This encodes CASSVAGRGSYNEQFF.

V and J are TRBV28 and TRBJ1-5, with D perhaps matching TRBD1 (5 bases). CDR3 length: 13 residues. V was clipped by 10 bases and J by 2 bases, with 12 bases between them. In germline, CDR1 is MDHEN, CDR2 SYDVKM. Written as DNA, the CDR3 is TGTGCCACCGGGGGGTTTGGCAATCAGCCCCAGCATTTT. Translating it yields CATGGFGNQPQHF.

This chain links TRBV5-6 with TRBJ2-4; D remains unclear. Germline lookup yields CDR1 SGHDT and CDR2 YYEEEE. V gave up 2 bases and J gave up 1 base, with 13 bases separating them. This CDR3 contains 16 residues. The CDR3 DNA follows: TGTGCCAGCAGCTTCGGCAGGTGGTCGGCCAAAAACATTCAGTACTTC. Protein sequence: CASSFGRWSAKNIQYF. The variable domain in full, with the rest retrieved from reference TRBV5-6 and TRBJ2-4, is DAGVTQSPTHLIKTRGQQVTLRCSPKSGHDTVSWYQQALGQGPQFIFQYYEEEERQRGNFPDRFSGHQFPNYSSELNVNALLLGDSALYLCASSFGRWSAKNIQYFGAGTRLSVL.

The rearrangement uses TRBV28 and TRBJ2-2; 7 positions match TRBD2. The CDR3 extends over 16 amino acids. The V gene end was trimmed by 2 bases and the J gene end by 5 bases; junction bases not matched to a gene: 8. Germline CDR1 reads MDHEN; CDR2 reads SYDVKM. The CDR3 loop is CASSLAGALGTGELFF. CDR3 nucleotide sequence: TGTGCCAGCAGTTTAGCGGGAGCCTTGGGAACCGGGGAGCTGTTTTTT.

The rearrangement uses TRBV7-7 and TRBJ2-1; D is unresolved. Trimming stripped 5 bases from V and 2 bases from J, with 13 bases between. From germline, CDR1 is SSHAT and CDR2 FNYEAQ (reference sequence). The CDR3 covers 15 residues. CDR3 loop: CASSPLGSPYNEQFF. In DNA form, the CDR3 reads TGTGCCAGCAGCCCGCTCGGTTCTCCCTACAATGAGCAGTTCTTC.

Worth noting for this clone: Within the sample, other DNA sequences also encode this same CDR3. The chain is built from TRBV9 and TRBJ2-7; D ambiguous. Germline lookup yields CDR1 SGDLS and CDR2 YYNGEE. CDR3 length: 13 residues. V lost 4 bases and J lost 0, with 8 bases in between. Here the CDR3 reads CASSPRSSYEQYF. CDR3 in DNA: TGTGCCAGCAGCCCACGGAGCTCCTACGAGCAGTACTTC.

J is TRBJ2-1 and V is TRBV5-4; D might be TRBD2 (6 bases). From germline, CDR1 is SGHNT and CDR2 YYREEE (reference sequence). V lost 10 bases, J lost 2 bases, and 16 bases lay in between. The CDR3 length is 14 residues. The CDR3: CAAWFGGAYNEQFF. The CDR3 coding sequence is TGTGCCGCCTGGTTTGGCGGGGCCTACAATGAGCAGTTCTTC.

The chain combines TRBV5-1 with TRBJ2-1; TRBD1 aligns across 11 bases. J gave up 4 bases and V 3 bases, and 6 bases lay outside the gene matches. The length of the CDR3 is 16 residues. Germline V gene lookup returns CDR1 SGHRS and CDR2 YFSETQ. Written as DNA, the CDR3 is TGCGCCAGCAGCTCCGGACAGGGGGCATCTTACAATGAGCAGTTCTTC. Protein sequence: CASSSGQGASYNEQFF.

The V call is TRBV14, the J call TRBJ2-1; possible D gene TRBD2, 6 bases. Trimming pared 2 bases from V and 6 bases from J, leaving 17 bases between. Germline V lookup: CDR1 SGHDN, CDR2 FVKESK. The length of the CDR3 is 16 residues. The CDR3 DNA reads TGTGCCAGCAGCCAAATCGGGACTCAGGTAGTCAATGAGCAGTTCTTC. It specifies CASSQIGTQVVNEQFF.

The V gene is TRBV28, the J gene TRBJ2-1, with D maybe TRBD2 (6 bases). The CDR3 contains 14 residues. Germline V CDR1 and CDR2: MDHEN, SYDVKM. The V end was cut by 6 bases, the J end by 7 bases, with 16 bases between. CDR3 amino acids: CASSHGGVGNEQFF. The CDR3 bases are TGTGCCAGCAGCCATGGCGGGGTCGGAAATGAGCAGTTCTTC.

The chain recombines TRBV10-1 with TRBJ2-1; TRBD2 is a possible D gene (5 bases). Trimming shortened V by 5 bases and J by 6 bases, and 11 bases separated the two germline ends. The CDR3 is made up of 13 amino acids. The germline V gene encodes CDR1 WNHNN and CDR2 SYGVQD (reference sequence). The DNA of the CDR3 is TGCGCCAGCAGTCCGACTCGGGGCAATGAGCAGTTCTTC. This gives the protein CASSPTRGNEQFF.

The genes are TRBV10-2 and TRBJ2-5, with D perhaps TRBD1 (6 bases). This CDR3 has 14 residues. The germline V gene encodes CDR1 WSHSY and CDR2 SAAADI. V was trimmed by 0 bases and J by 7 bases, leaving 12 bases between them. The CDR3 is CASSESGAGGTQYF. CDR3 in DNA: TGCGCCAGCAGTGAGTCGGGGGCGGGCGGGACCCAGTACTTC.

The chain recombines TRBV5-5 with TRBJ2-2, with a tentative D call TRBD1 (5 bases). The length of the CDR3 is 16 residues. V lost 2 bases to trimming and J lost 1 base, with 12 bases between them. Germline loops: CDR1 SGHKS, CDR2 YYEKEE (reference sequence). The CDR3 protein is CASSFLGAMNTGELFF. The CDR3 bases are TGTGCCAGCAGCTTTTTAGGGGCGATGAACACCGGGGAGCTGTTTTTT.

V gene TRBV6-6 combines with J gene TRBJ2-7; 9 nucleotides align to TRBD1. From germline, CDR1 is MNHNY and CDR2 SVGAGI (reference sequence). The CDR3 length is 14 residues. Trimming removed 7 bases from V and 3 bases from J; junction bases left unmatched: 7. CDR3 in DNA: TGTGCCAGCACCAAGGGACAGGGATTCTACGAGCAGTACTTC. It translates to CASTKGQGFYEQYF.

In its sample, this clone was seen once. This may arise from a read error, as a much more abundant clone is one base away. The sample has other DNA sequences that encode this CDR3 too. The CDR3 bases are TGCGCCAGCATTGGGGCAACCGGGAGGCCCCCTTCCTACAATGAGCAGTTCTTC. Translated: CASIGATGRPPSYNEQFF. The J gene is TRBJ2-1, the V gene TRBV27; 7 bases line up with TRBD2. This CDR3 has 18 residues. From germline, CDR1 is MNHEY and CDR2 SMNVEV (reference sequence).

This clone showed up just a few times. The CDR3 protein is CATSVTGARTDTQYF. DNA for the CDR3: TGTGCCACCTCGGTAACAGGGGCACGCACAGATACGCAGTATTTT. The V call is TRBV10-3, the J call TRBJ2-3; 7 nucleotides align to TRBD1. The V gene's germline CDR1 is ENHRY and CDR2 SYGVKD. Unmatched junction bases numbered 11, after V lost 10 bases and J lost 1 base. The CDR3 sequence is 15 residues long.

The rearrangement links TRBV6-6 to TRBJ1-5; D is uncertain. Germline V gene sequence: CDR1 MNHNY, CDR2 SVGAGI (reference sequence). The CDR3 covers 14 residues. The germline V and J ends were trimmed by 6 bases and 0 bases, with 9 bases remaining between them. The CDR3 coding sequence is TGTGCCAGCAGACAGCTTAATAGCAATCAGCCCCAGCATTTT. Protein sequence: CASRQLNSNQPQHF.

The CDR3 loop reads CASSLHMVAYEQYF. As DNA, the CDR3 is TGCGCCAGCAGCCTCCATATGGTGGCCTACGAGCAGTACTTC. The chain uses TRBV5-1 and TRBJ2-7; D remains ambiguous. Germline V gene sequence: CDR1 SGHRS, CDR2 YFSETQ. CDR3 size: 14 residues. Trimming stripped 4 bases from V and 2 bases from J, with 13 bases between.

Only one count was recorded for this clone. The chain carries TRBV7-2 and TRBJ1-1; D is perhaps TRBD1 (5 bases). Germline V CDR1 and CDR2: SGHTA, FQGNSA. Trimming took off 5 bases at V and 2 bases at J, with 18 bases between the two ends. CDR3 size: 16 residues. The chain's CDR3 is CASSRDTHRGNTEAFF. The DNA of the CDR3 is TGTGCCAGCAGCCGTGACACTCACCGGGGCAACACTGAAGCTTTCTTT.

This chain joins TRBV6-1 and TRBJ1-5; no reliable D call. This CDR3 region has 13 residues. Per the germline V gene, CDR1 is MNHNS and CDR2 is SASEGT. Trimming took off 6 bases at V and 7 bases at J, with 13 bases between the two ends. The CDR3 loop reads CASRLTLVQPQHF. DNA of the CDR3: TGTGCCAGCAGATTGACGTTGGTGCAGCCCCAGCATTTT.

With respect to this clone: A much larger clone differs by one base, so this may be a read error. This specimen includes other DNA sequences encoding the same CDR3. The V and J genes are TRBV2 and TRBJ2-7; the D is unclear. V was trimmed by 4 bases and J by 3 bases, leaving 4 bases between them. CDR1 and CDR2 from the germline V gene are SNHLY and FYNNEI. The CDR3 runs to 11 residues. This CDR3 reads CASSASYEQYF. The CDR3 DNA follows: TGTGCCAGCAGTGCCAGCTACGAGCAGTACTTC.

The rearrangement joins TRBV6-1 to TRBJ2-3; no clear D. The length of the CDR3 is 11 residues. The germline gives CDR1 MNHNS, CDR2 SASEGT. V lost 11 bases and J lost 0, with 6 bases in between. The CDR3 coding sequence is TGTGCCGGATCAAGCACAGATACGCAGTATTTT. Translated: CAGSSTDTQYF.

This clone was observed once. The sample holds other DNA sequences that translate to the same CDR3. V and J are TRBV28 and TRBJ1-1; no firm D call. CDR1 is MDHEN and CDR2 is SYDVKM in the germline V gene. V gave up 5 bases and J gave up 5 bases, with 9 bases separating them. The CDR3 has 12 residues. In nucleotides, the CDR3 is TGTGCCAGCAGTCTAGGGTGGACTGAAGCTTTCTTT. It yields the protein CASSLGWTEAFF.

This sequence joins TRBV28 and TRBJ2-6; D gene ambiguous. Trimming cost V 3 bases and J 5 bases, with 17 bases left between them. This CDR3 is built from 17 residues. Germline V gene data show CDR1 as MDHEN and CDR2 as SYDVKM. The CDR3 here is CASSFGGAPIRANVLTF. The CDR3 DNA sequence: TGTGCCAGCAGTTTCGGCGGAGCTCCTATTAGGGCCAACGTCCTGACTTTC.

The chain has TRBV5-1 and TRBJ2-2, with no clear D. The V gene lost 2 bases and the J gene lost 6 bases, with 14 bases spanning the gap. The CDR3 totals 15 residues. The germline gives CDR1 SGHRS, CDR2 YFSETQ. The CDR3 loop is CASSFWTDGSGELFF. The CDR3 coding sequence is TGCGCCAGCAGCTTCTGGACCGATGGTTCCGGGGAGCTGTTTTTT. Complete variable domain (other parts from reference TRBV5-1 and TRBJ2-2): KAGVTQTPRYLIKTRGQQVTLSCSPISGHRSVSWYQQTPGQGLQFLFEYFSETQRNKGNFPGRFSGRQFSNSRSEMNVSTLELGDSALYLCASSFWTDGSGELFFGEGSRLTVL.

CDR3 protein: CASSLAAASGSSEQYF. In nucleotides, the CDR3 is TGCGCCAGCAGCTTGGCGGCGGCTAGCGGGAGCAGCGAGCAGTACTTC. The V and J genes are TRBV5-1 and TRBJ2-7; 10 bases match TRBD2. The CDR3 spans 16 residues. Germline values: CDR1 SGHRS, CDR2 YFSETQ. V was pared by 0 bases and J by 6 bases, with 9 bases of the junction left unmatched.